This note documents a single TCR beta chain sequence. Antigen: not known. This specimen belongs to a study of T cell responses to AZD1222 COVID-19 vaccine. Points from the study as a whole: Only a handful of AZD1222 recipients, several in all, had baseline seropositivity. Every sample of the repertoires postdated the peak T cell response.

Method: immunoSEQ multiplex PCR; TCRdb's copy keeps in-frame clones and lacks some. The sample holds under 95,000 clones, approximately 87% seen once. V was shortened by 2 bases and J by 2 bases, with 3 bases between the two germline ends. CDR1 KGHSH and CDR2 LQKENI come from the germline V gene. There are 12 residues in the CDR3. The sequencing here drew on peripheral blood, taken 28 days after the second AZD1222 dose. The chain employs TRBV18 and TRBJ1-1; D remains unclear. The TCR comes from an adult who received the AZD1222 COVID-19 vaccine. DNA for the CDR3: TGTGCCAGCTCACCATCAAACACTGAAGCTTTCTTT. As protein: CASSPSNTEAFF.